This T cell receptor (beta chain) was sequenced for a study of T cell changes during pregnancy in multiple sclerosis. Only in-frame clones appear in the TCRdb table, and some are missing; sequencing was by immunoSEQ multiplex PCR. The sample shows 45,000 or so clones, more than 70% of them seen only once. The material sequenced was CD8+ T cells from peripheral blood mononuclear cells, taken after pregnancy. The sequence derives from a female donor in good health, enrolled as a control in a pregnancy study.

Here the CDR3 DNA reads TGTGCCAGCAGCTTGGGGACAGGCAGTTATTATGGCTACACCTTC. Protein product: CASSLGTGSYYGYTF. The J gene is TRBJ1-2, the V gene TRBV5-6; 7 bases agree with TRBD1. V gave up 0 bases and J gave up 5 bases; unmatched junction bases: 7. Per germline, CDR1 SGHDT and CDR2 YYEEEE. The CDR3 loop spans 15 amino acids.